The clone carrying this T cell receptor beta chain has ten or more counts. What it binds is not known. One end of the junction is discordant with germline, which a read error may explain. Unique molecular identifiers were attached to individual cDNA molecules. MiXCR was run by TCRdb on the 5' RACE reads, yielding one entry per CDR3 protein. The data hold 60,000 or so distinct CDR3 sequences, with 11% observed a single time. The data originate from a study of early T cells in non-severe SARS-CoV-2 infection. As for the study in general: Whole-blood bulk RNA, unsorted, was sequenced, and chains were unpaired.

Findings and caveats of the study: Clonotype matching in VDJdb favored anti-spike CD8 responses and did not capture private and CD4 specificities.

Germline CDR1 reads LGHDT; CDR2 reads YNNKEL (reference sequence). This CDR3 spans 13 amino acids. The sample comprised whole blood. This chain connects TRBV3-1 to TRBJ2-4; 12 bases are shared with TRBD2. The TCR originated in an adult who was a healthcare worker with PCR-confirmed SARS-CoV-2 infection or an uninfected control (not recorded which). CDR3 DNA: TGTGCCAGCAGGCAGACTAGCGGGGGCCCTCCAGACTTC. Residues: CASRQTSGGPPDF.